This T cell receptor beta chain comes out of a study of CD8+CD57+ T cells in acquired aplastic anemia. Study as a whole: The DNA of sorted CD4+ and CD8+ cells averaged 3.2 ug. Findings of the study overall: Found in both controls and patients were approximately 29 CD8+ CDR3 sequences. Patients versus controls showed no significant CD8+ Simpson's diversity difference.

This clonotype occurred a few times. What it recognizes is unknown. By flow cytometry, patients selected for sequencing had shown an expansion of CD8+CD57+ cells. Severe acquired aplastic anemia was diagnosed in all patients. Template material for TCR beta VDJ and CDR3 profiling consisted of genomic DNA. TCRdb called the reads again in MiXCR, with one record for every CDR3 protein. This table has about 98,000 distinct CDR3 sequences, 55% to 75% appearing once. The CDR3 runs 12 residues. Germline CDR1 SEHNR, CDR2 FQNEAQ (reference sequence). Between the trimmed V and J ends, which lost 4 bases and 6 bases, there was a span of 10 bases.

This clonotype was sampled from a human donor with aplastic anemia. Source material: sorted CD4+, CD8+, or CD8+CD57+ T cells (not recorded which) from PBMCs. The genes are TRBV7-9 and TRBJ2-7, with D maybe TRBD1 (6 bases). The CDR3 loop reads CASSSTGIEQYF. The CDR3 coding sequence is TGTGCCAGCAGCTCGACAGGTATCGAGCAGTACTTC.